This passage covers 4 T cell receptor beta chains from one sample sequenced in a study of T cells in Graves' hyperthyroidism and ophthalmopathy (dated by TCRdb to the late 2010s). Library preparation used multiplex PCR. TCRdb lists the instrument as Illumina HiSeq 2000. TCR beta CDR3 regions were amplified from RNA transcripts. For the first round of RT-PCR on the TCR CDR3, the HTBI primer set was used together with the Qiagen OneStep RT-PCR kit. TCRdb trimmed the raw reads at Q25, called clones with MiXCR and kept productive beta chains. For every CDR3 protein sequence, its rows merge into one entry that carries the most common genes and DNA. The sample table shows approximately 600,000 distinct CDR3 sequences, and under 25% are seen once. Together, the top ten hold 30% to 40% of the sample. Sequences were obtained from blood. The receptors here all came from a young man with Graves' ophthalmopathy.

This clonotype was counted ten times or more. This CDR3 reads CASKFGQGGNQPQHF. As DNA, the CDR3 is TGTGCCAGCAAATTCGGACAGGGGGGCAATCAGCCCCAGCATTTT. The chain links TRBV6-1 to TRBJ1-5; 10 bases match TRBD1. Germline V gives CDR1 MNHNS, CDR2 SASEGT. CDR3 size: 15 residues. V lost 7 bases and J lost 2; bases outside the gene matches: 5.

This clonotype was detected only a few times. The V call is TRBV10-3, the J call TRBJ1-1, with no clear D. V was pared by 10 bases and J by 3 bases, with 9 bases between. The CDR3 loop spans 11 amino acids. CDR1 is ENHRY, CDR2 SYGVKD, per germline. The CDR3 DNA reads TGTGCCACCTTAGCCGACACTGAAGCTTTCTTT. Translated: CATLADTEAFF.

The rearrangement uses TRBV28 and TRBJ1-5, with 8 bases that match TRBD1. V trimming: 10 bases; J trimming: 5 bases; junction bases outside the gene matches: 13. This CDR3 is 15 amino acids long. CDR1 and CDR2 from the germline V gene are MDHEN and SYDVKM. Written as DNA, the CDR3 is TGTGCCACCAAGTTTACGGCAGGGGGCCATCAGCCCCAGCATTTT. This sequence encodes CATKFTAGGHQPQHF.

This sequence joins TRBV12-3 or TRBV12-4 and TRBJ1-2; D remains ambiguous. Trimming shortened V by 6 bases and J by 8 bases, and 16 bases separated the two germline ends. CDR3 length equals 13 residues. The CDR3 DNA reads as TGTGCCAGCAGCACCCGAGTCGCGGGCGGCTACACCTTC. It yields the protein CASSTRVAGGYTF.